The 32 T cell receptor beta chains below were found in one sample sequenced in a study of blood T cells in healthy people across ages. For the second PCR, which ran for roughly 7 to 11 cycles, a sample-barcoded 5' primer and a J-beta primer mix were used. Each CDR3 protein is one row after TCRdb ran MiXCR on the 5' RACE reads. The table has approximately 730,000 distinct CDR3 sequences, roughly two fifths seen once. Specimen: blood. The receptors were gathered from a woman aged 55-70 years in good health.

The J gene is TRBJ2-5, the V gene TRBV10-3; TRBD1 is a possible D gene (6 bases). Trimming stripped 4 bases from V and 4 bases from J, with 16 bases between. Germline CDR1 reads ENHRY; CDR2 reads SYGVKD. This CDR3 spans 15 amino acids. The CDR3 loop is CAISAGVAALETQYF. As DNA, the CDR3 is TGTGCCATCAGTGCAGGGGTGGCGGCGCTAGAGACCCAGTACTTC.

This clonotype came up a few times. The chain is built from TRBV20-1 and TRBJ2-1; 9 bases agree with TRBD2. The CDR3 covers 15 residues. After removal of 1 base from V and 1 base from J, the junction contained 2 bases not matched to a gene. The germline gives CDR1 DFQATT, CDR2 SNEGSKA (reference sequence). The CDR3 DNA reads TGCAGTGCTAGAGGTAGCGGGAGATCCTACAATGAGCAGTTCTTC. Protein product: CSARGSGRSYNEQFF.

The V call is TRBV9, the J call TRBJ2-5; possibly TRBD1 for D (5 bases). V shed 2 bases and J shed 11 bases, with 25 bases lying between them. This CDR3 is built from 16 residues. Germline V lookup: CDR1 SGDLS, CDR2 YYNGEE. CDR3 sequence: CASSVLDSPSSHEQYF. The CDR3 bases are TGTGCCAGCAGCGTCCTCGACAGTCCGTCTTCGCATGAGCAGTACTTC.

The chain links TRBV7-9 to TRBJ2-7; TRBD1 or TRBD2 may be the D gene (5 bases each). The CDR3 is made up of 13 amino acids. Trimming took off 5 bases at V and 6 bases at J, with 14 bases between the two ends. The germline CDR1 and CDR2 sequences are SEHNR and FQNEAQ (reference sequence). The CDR3 loop reads CASSPRQGREQYF. In nucleotides, the CDR3 is TGTGCCAGCAGCCCTCGTCAGGGACGCGAGCAGTACTTC. Full variable domain (remainder filled in from reference TRBV7-9 and TRBJ2-7): DTGVSQNPRHKITKRGQNVTFRCDPISEHNRLYWYRQTLGQGPEFLTYFQNEAQLEKSRLLSDRFSAERPKGSFSTLEIQRTEQGDSAMYLCASSPRQGREQYFGPGTRLTVT.

The rearrangement joins TRBV4-3 to TRBJ1-1; D unresolved. The CDR3 totals 21 residues. Per germline, CDR1 LGHNA and CDR2 YSLEER. Trimming removed 0 bases from V and 6 bases from J, with 32 bases in between. CDR3 nucleotide sequence: TGCGCCAGCAGCCAAGATCGGATTGGAACTAGCTCCGGCCAAGGTATAGCTGAAGCTTTCTTT. It is translated as CASSQDRIGTSSGQGIAEAFF.

The chain uses TRBV30 and TRBJ1-1; 7 positions agree with TRBD1. CDR3 length equals 13 residues. With V trimmed by 3 bases and J by 4 bases, 5 bases remained unmatched. Germline-derived CDR1 and CDR2 are GTSNPN and SVGIG (reference sequence). In DNA, the CDR3 is TGTGCCTGGAGGCACAGGGGTAGCACTGAAGCTTTCTTT. It specifies CAWRHRGSTEAFF.

This clonotype was observed once. The V call is TRBV6-2 or TRBV6-3, the J call TRBJ2-1, with 10 bases lining up with TRBD2. Germline assignment: CDR1 MNHEY and CDR2 SVGEGT. CDR3 length: 17 amino acids. V dropped 3 bases and J dropped 4; count of bases not matched to a gene: 9. DNA for the CDR3: TGTGCCAGCAGTTATTCCACAACTAGCGGGATTTACAATGAGCAGTTCTTC. Translation gives CASSYSTTSGIYNEQFF.

This clonotype was seen ten or more times. The rearrangement joins TRBV11-1 to TRBJ2-5; no clear D. The CDR3 is made up of 12 amino acids. CDR1 and CDR2 (germline): SGHAT, FQDESV (reference sequence). Deletions cut 5 bases from V and 5 bases from J, with 9 bases between. The CDR3 nucleotides read TGTGCCAGCAGCATCCTTGGGGAGACCCAGTACTTC. Its translation: CASSILGETQYF.

The chain carries TRBV6-1 and TRBJ1-1, with D possibly being TRBD1 (6 bases). The germline CDR1 and CDR2 sequences are MNHNS and SASEGT. The CDR3 has 13 amino acids. Trimming took 5 bases from V and 4 from J, leaving 11 bases between them. The CDR3 spells CASSTGAITEAFF. CDR3 bases: TGTGCCAGCAGTACGGGGGCGATCACTGAAGCTTTCTTT.

The sample holds a few counts of this clonotype. The chain has TRBV21-1 and TRBJ2-1; the table's D call, TRBD2, was not checked against the DNA. TRBV21-1 is recorded as a pseudogene. There are 18 residues in the CDR3. CDR3 residues: CASRREGGGPSSYNEQFF. The CDR3 DNA is TGTGCCAGCCGGAGGGAGGGGGGGGGCCCTAGCTCCTACAATGAGCAGTTCTTC.

This clonotype was detected only a few times. This chain links TRBV7-3 with TRBJ1-1; possible D gene TRBD1, 6 bases. The CDR3 sequence is 13 residues long. V was clipped by 5 bases and J by 4 bases, with 11 bases between them. Germline CDR1 SGHTA, CDR2 FQGTGA. The CDR3 sequence: CASSKDRLTEAFF. CDR3 nucleotides: TGTGCCAGCAGCAAAGACAGGCTCACTGAAGCTTTCTTT.

J is TRBJ1-2 and V is TRBV7-9; unclear D gene. The CDR3 contains 15 residues. V was shortened by 4 bases and J by 3 bases, with 15 bases between the two germline ends. The V gene's germline CDR1 is SEHNR and CDR2 FQNEAQ (reference sequence). The CDR3 here is CASSSQEGRDYGYTF. In DNA form, the CDR3 reads TGTGCCAGCAGCTCGCAAGAGGGAAGGGACTATGGCTACACCTTC.

This clonotype was recorded a few times. The chain uses TRBV20-1 and TRBJ1-5, with 9 bases aligning to TRBD1. Germline loops: CDR1 DFQATT, CDR2 SNEGSKA (reference sequence). The CDR3 has 12 amino acids. With V trimmed by 6 bases and J by 10 bases, 7 bases remained unmatched. CDR3 sequence (DNA): TGCAGTGCGACGACAGGGGGGGATCCCCAGCATTTT. This sequence encodes CSATTGGDPQHF.

The chain is built from TRBV20-1 and TRBJ1-6; no firm D call. The germline V gene encodes CDR1 DFQATT and CDR2 SNEGSKA (reference sequence). The CDR3 consists of 14 residues. Trimming removed 0 bases from V and 5 bases from J, with 8 bases in between. Here the CDR3 DNA reads TGCAGTGCTAGAGATGGTGGAAATAATTCACCCCTCCACTTT. This sequence encodes CSARDGGNNSPLHF.

Comments on this clonotype: At one boundary the junction diverges from the germline segment, which might be a read error. This chain uses TRBV18 with TRBJ2-6; unclear D gene. The CDR3 runs to 17 residues. Germline V CDR1 and CDR2: KGHSH, LQKENI. CDR3 coding DNA: TGTGCCAGTTCACCGAACCAGAGACTCTCTGGGGCCAACGTCCTGACTTTC. Translation gives CASSPNQRLSGANVLTF.

The chain has TRBV9 and TRBJ2-7; D unresolved. Trimming cost V 3 bases and J 3 bases, with 10 bases left between them. The CDR3 length is 13 residues. Per germline, CDR1 SGDLS and CDR2 YYNGEE. In nucleotides, the CDR3 is TGTGCCAGCAGCGGAAAGCTGCACTACGAGCAGTACTTC. Translating gives CASSGKLHYEQYF. Drawing the rest from reference TRBV9 and TRBJ2-7, the complete variable domain is DSGVTQTPKHLITATGQRVTLRCSPRSGDLSVYWYQQSLDQGLQFLIQYYNGEERAKGNILERFSAQQFPDLHSELNLSSLELGDSALYFCASSGKLHYEQYFGPGTRLTVT.

Worth noting for this clonotype: This may arise from a read error, as a much more abundant clone is one base away. This chain joins TRBV15 and TRBJ2-1, with 7 bases fitting TRBD2. Germline lookup yields CDR1 LNHNV and CDR2 YYDKDF (reference sequence). Trimming took 0 bases from V and 13 from J; bases not matched to a gene: 9. The CDR3 runs 14 residues. The DNA for the CDR3 is TGTGCCACCAGCAGAGATGCCCTCGGGGGGACCCAGTTCTTC. Translation: CATSRDALGGTQFF.

The J gene is TRBJ2-1, the V gene TRBV7-9; 7 bases align to TRBD1. With 5 bases clipped from V and 7 bases from J, the junction kept 8 bases outside the gene matches. This CDR3 spans 14 amino acids. Germline V gene data show CDR1 as SEHNR and CDR2 as FQNEAQ (reference sequence). CDR3 DNA: TGTGCCAGCAGCCCTTGGCAGGGGGAGAATGAGCAGTTCTTC. Protein product: CASSPWQGENEQFF.

The gene calls are TRBV20-1 and TRBJ2-1; D unclear. Germline V CDR1 and CDR2: DFQATT, SNEGSKA (reference sequence). The CDR3 consists of 14 residues. Trimming took off 3 bases at V and 6 bases at J, with 15 bases between the two ends. Written as DNA, the CDR3 is TGCAGTGCTAGCCCATCCGACGGTATCAATGAGCAGTTCTTC. Translating it yields CSASPSDGINEQFF.

This chain links TRBV12-3 or TRBV12-4 with TRBJ2-2, with 9 nucleotides matching TRBD1. The ends lost 7 bases at V and 7 bases at J; junction bases unmatched: 10. This CDR3 has 15 amino acids. The CDR3 protein is CASTGGTGGYGELFF. Here the CDR3 DNA reads TGTGCCAGCACCGGGGGAACAGGGGGCTACGGGGAGCTGTTTTTT.

CDR3 sequence reads: CASGMRRGTAFF. The CDR3 nucleotides read TGTGCTAGTGGAATGCGCCGGGGGACGGCTTTCTTT. The rearrangement joins TRBV12-5 to TRBJ1-1; D is possibly TRBD1 (5 bases). The CDR3 contains 12 residues. V dropped 6 bases and J dropped 11 bases, with 16 bases sitting between them. Per germline, CDR1 LGHNT and CDR2 FRNRAP. Variable domain in full (rest from reference TRBV12-5 and TRBJ1-1): DARVTQTPRHKVTEMGQEVTMRCQPILGHNTVFWYRQTMMQGLELLAYFRNRAPLDDSGMPKDRFSAEMPDATLATLKIQPSEPRDSAVYFCASGMRRGTAFFGQGTRLTVV.

This clonotype was recorded a few times. The chain couples TRBV7-2 to TRBJ1-6; 9 bases fit TRBD1. Germline values: CDR1 SGHTA, CDR2 FQGNSA. The CDR3 runs 17 residues. V lost 5 bases to trimming and J lost 6 bases; unmatched junction nucleotides: 11. This CDR3 reads CASSLYTGGYSNSPLHF. In DNA form, the CDR3 reads TGTGCCAGCAGCCTATATACAGGGGGCTATAGTAATTCACCCCTCCACTTT.

In this sample, this clonotype turned up a few times. V gene TRBV7-2 combines with J gene TRBJ2-5; 12 bases agree with TRBD2. This CDR3 has 17 amino acids. Germline V CDR1 and CDR2: SGHTA, FQGNSA. The trim removed 2 bases at V and 5 bases at J, leaving 9 bases unmatched. The CDR3: CASSLKGLAGTWETQYF. The DNA of the CDR3 is TGTGCCAGCAGCTTAAAAGGACTAGCGGGAACTTGGGAGACCCAGTACTTC.

This clonotype appeared many times. A read error may be the cause here, since a much bigger clone is one base away. The CDR3 nucleotides are TGTGCCAGCAGTAACCGGGACAGTGCCAATGAGCAGTACTTC. Encoded protein: CASSNRDSANEQYF. The chain employs TRBV27 and TRBJ2-5, with 7 positions matching TRBD1. The CDR3 has 14 amino acids. V was pared by 5 bases and J by 11 bases, with 14 bases of the junction left unmatched. Germline CDR1 reads MNHEY; CDR2 reads SMNVEV (reference sequence).

This chain links TRBV12-3 or TRBV12-4 with TRBJ1-2, with D possibly matching TRBD1 (5 bases). V was pared by 1 base and J by 5 bases, with 14 bases between. The CDR3 extends over 15 amino acids. This chain's CDR3 is CASSLDWGVHYGYTF. DNA for the CDR3: TGTGCCAGCAGTTTAGACTGGGGGGTCCATTATGGCTACACCTTC.

The rearrangement uses TRBV7-3 and TRBJ2-5, with 13 bases lining up with TRBD2. Germline trimming cut 5 bases from V and 2 bases from J; bases unmatched to any gene: 5. Germline lookup yields CDR1 SGHTA and CDR2 FQGTGA. The CDR3 contains 16 residues. The CDR3 here is CASSLTSGGVQETQYF. The CDR3 bases are TGTGCCAGCAGCCTTACTAGCGGGGGGGTACAAGAGACCCAGTACTTC.

Comments on this clonotype: One end of the junction varies from germline; a read error may be responsible. V usage is TRBV7-8 and J usage is TRBJ1-3; TRBD1 might be the D (6 bases). Germline V gene sequence: CDR1 SGHVS, CDR2 FQNEAQ. This CDR3 spans 14 amino acids. The CDR3, as DNA: TGTGCTAGCAGTTTTCGAGGGGGTGGAAACACCATATATTTT. This sequence encodes CASSFRGGGNTIYF.

The V and J genes are TRBV6-2 or TRBV6-3 and TRBJ2-1; no definite D call. Trimming took 6 bases from V and 7 from J, leaving 10 bases between them. CDR1 and CDR2 from the germline V gene are MNHEY and SVGEGT. This CDR3 contains 12 residues. Here the CDR3 reads CASSYNFNEQFF. The CDR3 DNA reads TGTGCCAGCAGCTATAACTTTAATGAGCAGTTCTTC.

A few counts support this clonotype. V is TRBV20-1 and J is TRBJ2-3; 7 bases map to TRBD2. Germline V gene lookup returns CDR1 DFQATT and CDR2 SNEGSKA (reference sequence). The ends lost 7 bases at V and 5 bases at J; junction bases unmatched: 9. The CDR3 covers 13 residues. For the CDR3, the DNA is TGCAGTGTGGGGAGCGGGGCGGGAGATACGCAGTATTTT. It codes for CSVGSGAGDTQYF.

This clonotype was detected only a few times. The CDR3: CASSPLETNYGYTF. CDR3 in DNA: TGTGCCAGCTCACCATTGGAGACTAACTATGGCTACACCTTC. V is TRBV18 and J is TRBJ1-2, with unresolved D. Trimming left V 2 bases short and J 0 bases short, with 7 bases between. Looked up from germline, CDR1 is KGHSH and CDR2 is LQKENI. CDR3 length equals 14 residues.

This chain connects TRBV7-9 to TRBJ1-1; 7 nucleotides agree with TRBD1. CDR1 is SEHNR and CDR2 is FQNEAQ in the germline V gene (reference sequence). The CDR3 consists of 13 residues. With V trimmed by 5 bases and J by 5 bases, 5 bases remained unmatched. The CDR3 coding sequence is TGTGCCAGCAGCCTCACGACAGGGACTGAAGCTTTCTTT. Residues: CASSLTTGTEAFF.

This clonotype was seen a few times. V usage is TRBV20-1 and J usage is TRBJ2-7, with D perhaps matching TRBD1 or TRBD2 (5 bases each). The V gene lost 4 bases and the J gene lost 4 bases, with 20 bases spanning the gap. Germline V lookup: CDR1 DFQATT, CDR2 SNEGSKA (reference sequence). The length of the CDR3 is 15 residues. CDR3 amino acids: CSAMSRDQRVYEQYF. DNA for the CDR3: TGCAGTGCTATGAGCCGGGACCAGCGAGTTTACGAGCAGTACTTC.